Listed below are T cell receptor beta chains from one sample, sequenced in a study of T-cell memory formation after mild COVID-19. TCRdb itself ran the 5' RACE reads through MiXCR, one entry per CDR3 protein. This sample has roughly 500,000 distinct CDR3 sequences, with roughly 22% found just once. Sequenced input: PBMCs or a T cell subset sorted from them (not recorded which). Source of these receptors: an adult woman who had mild COVID-19 (a few samples of this study predate the infection). Cell type and time point are not known. Each CDR3 is given with its conserved first and last residue. Fields, in order: V gene, clone size, J gene, D gene, CDR3 protein, CDR3 DNA. The D gene is left open where the match is weak. Where a row states a size, it is once, few, many or the class of an expanded clone; other rows omit it.

v_call: TRBV2
clone_size: few
j_call: TRBJ2-1
d_call: TRBD1
cdr3_aa: CASGDRGYNEQFF
cdr3_nt: TGTGCCAGCGGAGACAGGGGTTACAATGAGCAGTTCTTC

v_call: TRBV14
clone_size: NA
j_call: TRBJ1-1
d_call: NA
cdr3_aa: CASSQDIGRIRNTEAFF
cdr3_nt: TGTGCCAGCAGCCAAGATATCGGCAGGATAAGGAACACTGAAGCTTTCTTT

v_call: TRBV29-1
clone_size: NA
j_call: TRBJ2-7
d_call: NA
cdr3_aa: CSAGDGNYEQYF
cdr3_nt: TGCAGCGCGGGGGACGGTAACTACGAGCAGTACTTC

v_call: TRBV6-5
clone_size: few
j_call: TRBJ1-1
d_call: TRBD1
cdr3_aa: CASSPGQGGAFF
cdr3_nt: TGTGCCAGCAGCCCCGGACAGGGCGGCGCTTTCTTT

v_call: TRBV18
clone_size: NA
j_call: TRBJ2-7
d_call: TRBD2
cdr3_aa: CASSPAGGPEGQYF
cdr3_nt: TGTGCCAGCTCACCAGCGGGAGGGCCGGAAGGGCAGTACTTC

v_call: TRBV11-2
clone_size: NA
j_call: TRBJ1-6
d_call: NA
cdr3_aa: CASSYNSPLHF
cdr3_nt: TGTGCCAGCTCCTATAATTCACCCCTCCACTTT

v_call: TRBV30
clone_size: few
j_call: TRBJ2-7
d_call: TRBD2
cdr3_aa: CAWADGGVPYEQYF
cdr3_nt: TGTGCCTGGGCGGACGGGGGGGTCCCCTACGAGCAGTACTTC

v_call: TRBV7-2
clone_size: NA
j_call: TRBJ2-4
d_call: NA
cdr3_aa: CASSLAGVGIQYF
cdr3_nt: TGTGCCAGCAGCTTAGCGGGTGTGGGCATTCAGTACTTC

v_call: TRBV18
clone_size: few
j_call: TRBJ2-7
d_call: NA
cdr3_aa: CASSPQSGDGYEQYF
cdr3_nt: TGTGCCAGCTCACCCCAGTCCGGGGACGGCTACGAGCAGTACTTC

v_call: TRBV2
clone_size: few
j_call: TRBJ1-1
d_call: TRBD1
cdr3_aa: CASSYTGGWNTEAFF
cdr3_nt: TGTGCCAGCAGTTATACAGGGGGCTGGAACACTGAAGCTTTCTTT

v_call: TRBV29-1
clone_size: NA
j_call: TRBJ2-3
d_call: TRBD2
cdr3_aa: CSVEDGLDLTDTQYF
cdr3_nt: TGCAGCGTTGAAGACGGACTAGACCTCACAGATACGCAGTATTTT

v_call: TRBV5-4
clone_size: NA
j_call: TRBJ1-2
d_call: NA
cdr3_aa: CASSSPTGTLYGYTF
cdr3_nt: TGTGCCAGCAGTTCGCCTACCGGGACACTCTATGGCTACACCTTC

v_call: TRBV6-5
clone_size: few
j_call: TRBJ2-1
d_call: TRBD2
cdr3_aa: CASSYWPGGDEQFF
cdr3_nt: TGTGCCAGCAGTTATTGGCCGGGAGGGGATGAGCAGTTCTTC

v_call: TRBV4-1
clone_size: many
j_call: TRBJ2-1
d_call: NA
cdr3_aa: CASSQVLGNEQFF
cdr3_nt: TGCGCCAGCAGCCAAGTCCTCGGGAATGAGCAGTTCTTC

v_call: TRBV9
clone_size: few
j_call: TRBJ1-1
d_call: NA
cdr3_aa: CASSAGDGGEAFF
cdr3_nt: TGTGCCAGCAGCGCGGGTGACGGCGGTGAAGCTTTCTTT

v_call: TRBV14
clone_size: NA
j_call: TRBJ2-3
d_call: NA
cdr3_aa: CASSGESERVADTQYF
cdr3_nt: TGTGCCAGCAGCGGGGAGAGCGAGAGGGTGGCAGATACGCAGTATTTT

v_call: TRBV11-2
clone_size: NA
j_call: TRBJ2-1
d_call: TRBD2
cdr3_aa: CASSREGVEQFF
cdr3_nt: TGTGCCAGCAGTCGGGAGGGCGTAGAGCAGTTCTTC

v_call: TRBV6-1
clone_size: NA
j_call: TRBJ2-6
d_call: NA
cdr3_aa: CASHQHSSGANVLTF
cdr3_nt: TGTGCCAGTCATCAACATAGCTCTGGGGCCAACGTCCTGACTTTC

v_call: TRBV6-1
clone_size: few
j_call: TRBJ2-3
d_call: NA
cdr3_aa: CANTDTQYF
cdr3_nt: TGTGCCAACACAGATACGCAGTATTTT

v_call: TRBV19
clone_size: NA
j_call: TRBJ2-3
d_call: NA
cdr3_aa: CASSRGLAIPDTQYF
cdr3_nt: TGTGCCAGTAGCCGGGGATTAGCGATCCCAGATACGCAGTATTTT

v_call: TRBV7-9
clone_size: few
j_call: TRBJ1-3
d_call: NA
cdr3_aa: CASTRGRGSGNTIYF
cdr3_nt: TGTGCCAGCACCCGGGGCAGGGGCTCTGGAAACACCATATATTTT

v_call: TRBV29-1
clone_size: NA
j_call: TRBJ1-4
d_call: TRBD1
cdr3_aa: CSVETGGNRGKLFF
cdr3_nt: TGCAGCGTGGAGACAGGGGGCAATAGAGGAAAGCTGTTTTTT

v_call: TRBV3-1
clone_size: NA
j_call: TRBJ2-5
d_call: NA
cdr3_aa: CASSQAPETQYF
cdr3_nt: TGTGCCAGCAGCCAAGCCCCAGAGACCCAGTACTTC

v_call: TRBV9
clone_size: NA
j_call: TRBJ1-2
d_call: NA
cdr3_aa: CASSVAQGVGGYTF
cdr3_nt: TGTGCCAGCAGCGTAGCCCAGGGTGTAGGGGGCTACACCTTC

v_call: TRBV19
clone_size: few
j_call: TRBJ1-2
d_call: NA
cdr3_aa: CASSKTTGSNGYTF
cdr3_nt: TGTGCCAGTAGTAAGACTACAGGGTCAAATGGCTACACCTTC

v_call: TRBV29-1
clone_size: NA
j_call: TRBJ2-7
d_call: NA
cdr3_aa: CSVGLGYEQYF
cdr3_nt: TGCAGCGTTGGACTAGGTTACGAGCAGTACTTC

v_call: TRBV5-1
clone_size: few
j_call: TRBJ2-3
d_call: NA
cdr3_aa: CASSLGGVYDTQYF
cdr3_nt: TGCGCCAGCAGCTTGGGAGGGGTCTACGATACGCAGTATTTT

v_call: TRBV5-1
clone_size: NA
j_call: TRBJ2-1
d_call: NA
cdr3_aa: CASSLAVSGYNEQFF
cdr3_nt: TGCGCCAGCAGCTTGGCTGTCAGCGGGTACAATGAGCAGTTCTTC

v_call: TRBV15
clone_size: many
j_call: TRBJ2-1
d_call: TRBD2
cdr3_aa: CATSSSSGRPQFF
cdr3_nt: TGTGCCACCAGCAGTTCTAGCGGGAGACCCCAGTTCTTC

v_call: TRBV27
clone_size: NA
j_call: TRBJ2-1
d_call: NA
cdr3_aa: CASSPFLLGGDQFF
cdr3_nt: TGTGCCAGCTCACCCTTTTTGTTGGGGGGCGACCAGTTCTTC

v_call: TRBV5-1
clone_size: NA
j_call: TRBJ2-7
d_call: TRBD2
cdr3_aa: CASSHGTSGAPSYEQYF
cdr3_nt: TGCGCCAGCAGCCACGGGACTAGCGGGGCCCCCTCCTACGAGCAGTACTTC

v_call: TRBV6-4
clone_size: few
j_call: TRBJ1-4
d_call: NA
cdr3_aa: CASSFDRQTLMKNCFF
cdr3_nt: NA

v_call: TRBV6-5
clone_size: NA
j_call: TRBJ2-2
d_call: NA
cdr3_aa: CASSYSSGKTGELFF
cdr3_nt: TGTGCCAGCAGTTACTCGTCGGGGAAAACCGGGGAGCTGTTTTTT

v_call: TRBV12-3/TRBV12-4
clone_size: many
j_call: TRBJ2-7
d_call: TRBD1
cdr3_aa: CASSGTGSSYEQYF
cdr3_nt: TGTGCCAGCTCCGGGACAGGGAGCTCCTACGAGCAGTACTTC

v_call: TRBV27
clone_size: NA
j_call: TRBJ1-1
d_call: NA
cdr3_aa: CASSLLSGVNTEAFF
cdr3_nt: TGTGCCAGCAGTTTATTATCCGGGGTGAACACTGAAGCTTTCTTT

v_call: TRBV5-5
clone_size: few
j_call: TRBJ2-5
d_call: NA
cdr3_aa: CASSPGTFDQETQYF
cdr3_nt: TGTGCCAGCAGCCCGGGGACATTTGATCAAGAGACCCAGTACTTC

v_call: TRBV14
clone_size: few
j_call: TRBJ2-2
d_call: NA
cdr3_aa: CASSLQQGNGELFF
cdr3_nt: TGTGCCAGCAGCCTCCAACAGGGTAACGGGGAGCTGTTTTTT

v_call: TRBV29-1
clone_size: few
j_call: TRBJ1-2
d_call: NA
cdr3_aa: CSVDLEGGYTF
cdr3_nt: TGCAGCGTTGACCTAGAGGGGGGCTACACCTTC

v_call: TRBV6-6
clone_size: NA
j_call: TRBJ2-1
d_call: NA
cdr3_aa: CASSVEALKNEQFF
cdr3_nt: TGTGCCAGCTCCGTAGAGGCCCTGAAAAATGAGCAGTTCTTC

v_call: TRBV20-1
clone_size: few
j_call: TRBJ2-1
d_call: NA
cdr3_aa: CSARDLDRGNEQFF
cdr3_nt: TGCAGTGCTAGAGATCTGGATCGTGGCAATGAGCAGTTCTTC

v_call: TRBV20-1
clone_size: few
j_call: TRBJ1-5
d_call: NA
cdr3_aa: CSAAVRPRNQPQHF
cdr3_nt: TGCAGTGCGGCCGTTCGACCGAGAAATCAGCCCCAGCATTTT

v_call: TRBV18
clone_size: NA
j_call: TRBJ2-1
d_call: NA
cdr3_aa: CASSPPDRSSYNEQFF
cdr3_nt: TGTGCCAGCTCACCACCCGACAGGTCCTCCTACAATGAGCAGTTCTTC

v_call: TRBV5-1
clone_size: NA
j_call: TRBJ2-1
d_call: TRBD2
cdr3_aa: CASSLIAGGPGEQFF
cdr3_nt: TGCGCCAGCAGCTTGATAGCGGGAGGGCCAGGGGAGCAGTTCTTC

v_call: TRBV6-5
clone_size: few
j_call: TRBJ2-7
d_call: TRBD1
cdr3_aa: CASKGTGTYEQYF
cdr3_nt: TGTGCCAGCAAGGGGACAGGCACCTACGAGCAGTACTTC

v_call: TRBV10-3
clone_size: NA
j_call: TRBJ2-1
d_call: TRBD2
cdr3_aa: CAISESRTSGYNEQFF
cdr3_nt: TGTGCCATCAGTGAGTCGAGGACTAGCGGATACAATGAGCAGTTCTTC

v_call: TRBV4-2
clone_size: NA
j_call: TRBJ2-5
d_call: NA
cdr3_aa: CASSQGGTSGGQETQYF
cdr3_nt: TGTGCCAGCAGCCAGGGGGGGACCTCAGGGGGACAAGAGACCCAGTACTTC

v_call: TRBV12-3/TRBV12-4
clone_size: NA
j_call: TRBJ1-5
d_call: NA
cdr3_aa: CASSLADGGNQPQHF
cdr3_nt: TGTGCCAGCAGTTTAGCGGATGGGGGGAATCAGCCCCAGCATTTT

v_call: TRBV9
clone_size: NA
j_call: TRBJ2-5
d_call: TRBD2
cdr3_aa: CASSVSGREETQYF
cdr3_nt: TGTGCCAGCAGCGTCAGCGGGAGGGAGGAGACCCAGTACTTC

v_call: TRBV15
clone_size: NA
j_call: TRBJ2-5
d_call: NA
cdr3_aa: CATSSRIGVGETQYF
cdr3_nt: TGTGCCACCAGCTCCCGAATTGGGGTAGGAGAGACCCAGTACTTC

v_call: TRBV10-2
clone_size: few
j_call: TRBJ2-5
d_call: TRBD1
cdr3_aa: CASSPGTGGLWQETQYF
cdr3_nt: TGCGCCAGCAGTCCCGGGACAGGGGGTTTGTGGCAAGAGACCCAGTACTTC

v_call: TRBV4-1
clone_size: few
j_call: TRBJ2-1
d_call: NA
cdr3_aa: CASSQANRDNEQFF
cdr3_nt: TGCGCCAGCAGCCAAGCAAACAGGGACAATGAGCAGTTCTTC

v_call: TRBV7-8
clone_size: NA
j_call: TRBJ2-2
d_call: TRBD1
cdr3_aa: CASSSSPGQGNTGELFF
cdr3_nt: TGTGCCAGCAGCTCTAGCCCGGGACAGGGGAACACCGGGGAGCTGTTTTTT

v_call: TRBV10-2
clone_size: NA
j_call: TRBJ1-1
d_call: TRBD1
cdr3_aa: CASKPGGTEAFF
cdr3_nt: TGCGCCAGCAAGCCAGGGGGCACTGAAGCTTTCTTT